Below, 18 T cell receptor beta chains from the same sample are listed, as sequenced in a study of T cells after yellow fever vaccination. TCRdb recomputed calls from the 5' RACE reads with MiXCR, one row per CDR3 protein. Counted here are around 530,000 distinct CDR3 sequences, about a sixth occurring once; the ten biggest clones make up 17%. The sample here was PBMCs, taken less than 6 days after the first yellow fever vaccination. These receptors were obtained from a man aged 18 to 30 who received the YFV17D yellow fever vaccine.

The DNA for the CDR3 is TGTGCCAGCAGCTGGGCCGGGACAGGGAACACCGGGGAGCTGTTTTTT. Amino acids: CASSWAGTGNTGELFF. The chain employs TRBV5-4 and TRBJ2-2, with 8 bases identical to TRBD1. The CDR3 runs to 16 residues. The J segment lost 1 base and the V segment lost 3 bases, leaving 5 bases of the junction unmatched. Germline assignment: CDR1 SGHNT and CDR2 YYREEE (reference sequence).

The V and J genes are TRBV6-1 and TRBJ1-1; 7 nucleotides agree with TRBD1. Germline CDR1 reads MNHNS; CDR2 reads SASEGT. V trimming: 6 bases; J trimming: 0 bases; junction bases outside the gene matches: 13. This CDR3 comprises 17 residues. The CDR3 DNA reads as TGTGCCAGCAGGCCCCGTTCCGGGACAGACTTGAACACTGAAGCTTTCTTT. Translation gives CASRPRSGTDLNTEAFF.

The CDR3 sequence is CASSLYSLKGYTF. DNA of the CDR3: TGTGCCAGCAGCTTATACAGTCTGAAGGGCTACACCTTC. The V call is TRBV7-2, the J call TRBJ1-2; no clear D. This CDR3 is built from 13 residues. Trimming shortened V by 2 bases and J by 8 bases, and 12 bases separated the two germline ends. CDR1 and CDR2 from the germline V gene are SGHTA and FQGNSA.

V and J are TRBV4-3 and TRBJ2-7; the D gene is possibly TRBD2 (6 bases). V lost 4 bases, J lost 1 base, and 11 bases lay in between. Germline V CDR1 and CDR2: LGHNA, YSLEER. CDR3 length: 14 amino acids. The chain's CDR3 is CASSLNRGSYEQYV. Written as DNA, the CDR3 is TGCGCCAGCAGCCTCAACCGGGGGTCCTACGAGCAGTACGTC.

This clonotype has a count of ten or more. The chain joins TRBV5-1 to TRBJ1-5; D is undetermined. With 8 bases removed from V and 0 bases from J, the gap between germline ends came to 9 bases. Looked up from germline, CDR1 is SGHRS and CDR2 is YFSETQ. CDR3 length: 13 amino acids. This CDR3 is CASATDSNQPQHF. The CDR3 bases are TGCGCCAGTGCAACCGATAGCAATCAGCCCCAGCATTTT.

The sample holds many counts of this clonotype. V and J are TRBV11-3 and TRBJ2-1; no firm D call. V was trimmed by 2 bases and J by 7 bases, leaving 9 bases between them. This CDR3 is built from 13 residues. CDR1 is SGHNT and CDR2 is YENEEA in the germline V gene. The CDR3 bases are TGTGCCAGCAGCTTATATGGGGTTAATGAGCAGTTCTTC. Its protein product is CASSLYGVNEQFF.

CDR3 coding DNA: TGTGCCAGCAGCTCAAGCAAGTACAATGAGCAGTTCTTC. Translating gives CASSSSKYNEQFF. J is TRBJ2-1 and V is TRBV11-2; D gene unclear. Trimming cost V 4 bases and J 4 bases, with 8 bases left between them. The CDR3 is 13 amino acids. Germline-derived CDR1 and CDR2 are SGHAT and FQNNGV.

This clonotype came up a few times. The CDR3 reads CASSQDARGGSGNTIYF. CDR3 nucleotide sequence: TGCGCCAGCAGCCAAGATGCGAGGGGGGGCTCTGGAAACACCATATATTTT. The chain has TRBV4-3 and TRBJ1-3, with D possibly TRBD1 on 6 matching bases. The CDR3 length is 17 residues. CDR1 is LGHNA, CDR2 YSLEER, per germline. V dropped 0 bases and J dropped 0 bases, with 12 bases sitting between them.

This chain connects TRBV7-2 to TRBJ1-6; weak D call: TRBD1 (6 bases). The V gene's germline CDR1 is SGHTA and CDR2 FQGNSA. Deletions cut 6 bases from V and 8 bases from J, with 14 bases between. The CDR3 length is 14 residues. The CDR3 nucleotides are TGTGCCAGCAGAGTCTGGACAGACTATTCACCCCTCCACTTT. This codes for CASRVWTDYSPLHF.

This chain links TRBV4-2 with TRBJ1-1; the D is unclear. V was trimmed by 3 bases and J by 6 bases, leaving 11 bases between them. The CDR3 runs to 13 residues. CDR1 and CDR2 from the germline V gene are LGHNA and YNFKEQ. The CDR3 is CASSQPGYPEAFF. The DNA for the CDR3 is TGTGCCAGCAGCCAGCCGGGTTACCCTGAAGCTTTCTTT.

This rearrangement joins TRBV4-1 to TRBJ1-6; tentative D call: TRBD1 (5 bases). Germline CDR1 reads MGHRA; CDR2 reads YSYEKL. Trimming left V 5 bases short and J 5 bases short, with 16 bases between. The CDR3 has 16 residues. CDR3 protein: CASSIRGGADNSPLHF. CDR3 nucleotides: TGCGCCAGCAGCATCCGGGGAGGGGCAGATAATTCACCCCTCCACTTT.

J is TRBJ1-2 and V is TRBV7-2, with TRBD1 identical over 11 bases. Germline V gives CDR1 SGHTA, CDR2 FQGNSA. V dropped 5 bases and J dropped 4; count of bases not matched to a gene: 3. The CDR3 is made up of 14 amino acids. CDR3 coding DNA: TGTGCCAGCAGCGGGGACAGGGGGGGCTATGGCTACACCTTC. Translating it yields CASSGDRGGYGYTF.

The chain recombines TRBV6-2 or TRBV6-3 with TRBJ2-7; possible D gene TRBD2, 7 bases. The CDR3 loop spans 14 amino acids. The germline V and J ends were trimmed by 2 bases and 2 bases, with 10 bases remaining between them. In germline, CDR1 is MNHEY, CDR2 SVGEGT. The chain's CDR3 is CASSYKGGTYEQYF. CDR3 DNA: TGTGCCAGCAGTTACAAGGGGGGGACCTACGAGCAGTACTTC.

The chain couples TRBV3-1 to TRBJ2-3, with no clear D. Germline CDR1 LGHDT, CDR2 YNNKEL (reference sequence). V lost 0 bases, J lost 6 bases, and 10 bases lay in between. The CDR3 extends over 14 amino acids. The CDR3 sequence: CASSQDPLWDTQYF. CDR3 sequence (DNA): TGTGCCAGCAGCCAAGACCCCCTTTGGGATACGCAGTATTTT.

This clonotype was seen more than once but under ten times. This rearrangement joins TRBV5-1 to TRBJ2-2, with 8 nucleotides matching TRBD1. Germline trimming cut 3 bases from V and 3 bases from J; bases unmatched to any gene: 7. The germline V gene has CDR1 SGHRS and CDR2 YFSETQ. This CDR3 has 16 residues. CDR3 loop: CASSSNSGGYTGELFF. In nucleotides, the CDR3 is TGCGCCAGCAGCTCCAACTCAGGGGGCTACACCGGGGAGCTGTTTTTT.

V and J are TRBV23-1 and TRBJ1-5; weak D call: TRBD1 (5 bases). TRBV23-1 is marked as an open reading frame, function uncertain. The CDR3 covers 13 residues. V lost 8 bases, J lost 2 bases, and 10 bases lay in between. The CDR3 spells CASGGEGNQPQHF. The CDR3 nucleotides read TGCGCCAGCGGGGGGGAAGGCAATCAGCCCCAGCATTTT.

The V and J genes are TRBV5-5 and TRBJ1-2, with a possible D match to TRBD1 (6 bases). The CDR3 is 14 amino acids. Trimming took 0 bases from V and 7 from J, leaving 13 bases between them. Germline CDR1 SGHKS, CDR2 YYEKEE (reference sequence). CDR3 nucleotides: TGTGCCAGCAGCTTGGATACGAGGGGGGCTGGCTACACCTTC. It is translated as CASSLDTRGAGYTF.

This clonotype was seen a handful of times. This chain uses TRBV7-7 with TRBJ2-5; 8 bases are a match to TRBD1. The CDR3 contains 14 residues. J lost 2 bases, V lost 4 bases, and 3 bases had no gene match. Germline lookup yields CDR1 SSHAT and CDR2 FNYEAQ (reference sequence). CDR3 residues: CASSYRTGQETQYF. In nucleotides, the CDR3 is TGTGCCAGCAGCTATCGGACAGGGCAAGAGACCCAGTACTTC.